The present TCR beta chain was sequenced within a study of vaccination effects on CD4 cells after COVID-19. Study background: ViraFEST assay sequencing came after antigen-specific CD4+ T cells were expanded with viral peptide pools. After the second dose, samples were taken at median day 72. Points from the study as a whole: Just 1 of 255 vaccine-induced clones in healthy recipients was cross-reactive.

On this clone itself: Its antigen remains unknown.

The method was immunoSEQ multiplex PCR; TCRdb's version includes in-frame clones alone and lacks a portion of them. The table has under 70,000 clones, 70% to 85% seen once; the top ten hold 2% to 2.5%. CDR1 is ENHRY and CDR2 is SYGVKD in the germline V gene. The CDR3 consists of 14 residues. The ends were cut back, 3 bases at V and 3 bases at J, with 11 bases in the middle. Subsequent to a culture period of roughly 11 days, CD4+ T cells were isolated. Participants each got two BNT162b2 or mRNA-1273 vaccine doses. Days 3 and 7 saw half the medium replaced with IL-2 medium. The input for sequencing was CD4+ T cells from PBMCs cultured without peptide, taken after COVID-19 vaccination. The V call is TRBV10-3, the J call TRBJ1-1, with D possibly being TRBD1 (5 bases). The TCR comes from a human donor who received a COVID-19 vaccine. The CDR3 protein is CAISDLGGDTEAFF. The CDR3 region has the DNA TGTGCCATCAGTGATCTGGGGGGAGACACTGAAGCTTTCTTT.